The 4 T cell receptor beta chains below come from one sample, sequenced in a study of T cells after yellow fever vaccination. MiXCR, run by TCRdb on the 5' RACE reads, gives a single entry per CDR3 protein. The data show approximately 120,000 distinct CDR3 sequences, 6.5% to 8% seen once. The sequences come from CD4+ T cells sorted from PBMCs, collected around 10 days after the first yellow fever vaccination. These receptors originate from a young man who received the YFV17D yellow fever vaccine.

This clonotype showed up many times. This chain links TRBV2 with TRBJ1-2; TRBD1 matches at 10 bases. Germline loops: CDR1 SNHLY, CDR2 FYNNEI. The ends lost 6 bases at V and 3 bases at J; junction bases unmatched: 4. This CDR3 is built from 14 residues. This CDR3 is CASSPTGGDYGYTF. CDR3 in DNA: TGTGCCAGCAGCCCGACAGGGGGCGACTATGGCTACACCTTC. The full variable domain, its missing parts supplied by reference TRBV2 and TRBJ1-2, is EPEVTQTPSHQVTQMGQEVILRCVPISNHLYFYWYRQILGQKVEFLVSFYNNEISEKSEIFDDQFSVERPDGSNFTLKIRSTKLEDSAMYFCASSPTGGDYGYTFGSGTRLTVV.

This clonotype came up many times. J is TRBJ1-5 and V is TRBV7-8, with 7 nucleotides matching TRBD1. The CDR3 is 15 residues long. The V gene end was trimmed by 4 bases and the J gene end by 5 bases; junction bases not matched to a gene: 8. CDR1 and CDR2 (germline): SGHVS, FQNEAQ. This CDR3 is CASSSEGTVDQPQHF. The CDR3 coding sequence is TGTGCCAGCAGCTCAGAAGGGACAGTAGATCAGCCCCAGCATTTT.

Ten or more counts support this clonotype. The chain employs TRBV18 and TRBJ1-4, with a tentative D call TRBD1 (5 bases). Trimming took 0 bases from V and 0 from J, leaving 11 bases between them. CDR3 length: 17 residues. The germline CDR1 and CDR2 sequences are KGHSH and LQKENI. The CDR3 protein is CASSPPNQGATNEKLFF. CDR3 DNA sequence: TGTGCCAGCTCACCACCGAATCAGGGAGCAACTAATGAAAAACTGTTTTTT.

The V call is TRBV5-4, the J call TRBJ2-7; the match to TRBD1 covers 7 bases. The CDR3 is 14 amino acids. J lost 6 bases, V lost 2 bases, and 8 bases had no gene match. CDR1 SGHNT and CDR2 YYREEE come from the germline V gene (reference sequence). CDR3 sequence (DNA): TGTGCCAGCAGCTTAGTGGACAGGCCAACCGAGCAGTACTTC. Translating gives CASSLVDRPTEQYF.